The sequence of this TCR beta chain was determined in a study of blood T cells in healthy people across ages. Sample-barcoded 5' priming and a J-beta primer mix drove a second PCR of 7 to 11 cycles. TCRdb fed the 5' RACE reads into MiXCR, producing one record per CDR3 protein. This table has around 500,000 distinct CDR3 sequences, about 45% appearing once. The CDR3 loop spans 16 amino acids. Germline CDR1 and CDR2: SGDLS and YYNGEE. The junction had 6 bases not matched to a gene; V was cut back by 0 bases and J by 7 bases. The sample consisted of blood. V is TRBV9 and J is TRBJ2-2; TRBD2 aligns across 10 bases. The receptor's source is a man older than 75 in good health. CDR3 nucleotides: TGTGCCAGCAGCGTAGTAAGCGGGAGGGCCGTCGGGGAGCTGTTTTTT. Translated, it gives CASSVVSGRAVGELFF.